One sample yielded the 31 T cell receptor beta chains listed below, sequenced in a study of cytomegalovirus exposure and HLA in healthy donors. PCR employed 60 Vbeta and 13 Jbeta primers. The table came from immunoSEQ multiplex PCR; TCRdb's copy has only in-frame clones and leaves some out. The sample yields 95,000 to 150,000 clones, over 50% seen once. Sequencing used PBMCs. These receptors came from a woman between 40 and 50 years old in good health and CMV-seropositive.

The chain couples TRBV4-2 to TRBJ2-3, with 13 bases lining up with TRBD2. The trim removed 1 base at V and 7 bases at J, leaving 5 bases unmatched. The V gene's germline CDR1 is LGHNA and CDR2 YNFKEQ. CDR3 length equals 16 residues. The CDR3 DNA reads TGTGCCAGCAGCCAAGTCGGGACTAGCGGGACGAATACGCAGTATTTT. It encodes CASSQVGTSGTNTQYF.

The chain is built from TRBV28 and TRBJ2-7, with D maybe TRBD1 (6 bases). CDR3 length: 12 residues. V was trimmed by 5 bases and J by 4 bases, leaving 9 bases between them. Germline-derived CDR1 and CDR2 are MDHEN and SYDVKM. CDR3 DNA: TGTGCCAGCAGTCTAGGGACATACGAGCAGTACTTC. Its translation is CASSLGTYEQYF.

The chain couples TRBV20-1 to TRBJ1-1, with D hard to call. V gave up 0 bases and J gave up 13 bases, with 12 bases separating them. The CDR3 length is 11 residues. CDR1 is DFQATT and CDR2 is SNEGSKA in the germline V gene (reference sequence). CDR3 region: CSAREWGASFF. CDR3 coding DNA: TGCAGTGCTAGAGAGTGGGGAGCGAGTTTCTTT.

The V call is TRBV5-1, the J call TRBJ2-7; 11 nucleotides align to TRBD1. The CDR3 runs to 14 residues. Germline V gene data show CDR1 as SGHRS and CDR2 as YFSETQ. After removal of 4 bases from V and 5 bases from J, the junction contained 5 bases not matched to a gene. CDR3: CASSPRGQGDEQYF. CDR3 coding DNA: TGCGCCAGCAGCCCGCGGGGACAGGGGGACGAGCAGTACTTC.

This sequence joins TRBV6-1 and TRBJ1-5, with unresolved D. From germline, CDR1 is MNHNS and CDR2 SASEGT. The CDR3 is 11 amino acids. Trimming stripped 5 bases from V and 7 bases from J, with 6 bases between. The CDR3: CASSLNQPQHF. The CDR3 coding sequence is TGTGCCAGCAGTCTAAACCAGCCCCAGCATTTT.

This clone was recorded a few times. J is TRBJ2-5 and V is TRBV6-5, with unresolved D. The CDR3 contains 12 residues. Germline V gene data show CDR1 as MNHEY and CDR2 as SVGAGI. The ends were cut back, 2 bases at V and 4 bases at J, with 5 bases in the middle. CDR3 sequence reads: CASSYPGETQYF. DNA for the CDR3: TGTGCCAGCAGTTACCCGGGAGAGACCCAGTACTTC.

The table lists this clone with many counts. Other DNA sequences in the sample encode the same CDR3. The CDR3 region is CASSYFGEVNTEAFF. The CDR3 coding sequence is TGTGCCAGCAGTTACTTCGGGGAGGTCAACACTGAAGCTTTCTTT. This rearrangement joins TRBV6-5 to TRBJ1-1; D gene uncertain. The CDR3 spans 15 residues. Trimming left V 1 base short and J 2 bases short, with 11 bases between. Germline V gene sequence: CDR1 MNHEY, CDR2 SVGAGI.

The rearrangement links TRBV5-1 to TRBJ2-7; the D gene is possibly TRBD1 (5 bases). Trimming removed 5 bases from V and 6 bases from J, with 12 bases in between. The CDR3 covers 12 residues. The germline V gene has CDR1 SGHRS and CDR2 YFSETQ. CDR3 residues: CASSTSGIEQYF. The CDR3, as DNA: TGCGCCAGCAGTACTTCAGGGATCGAGCAGTACTTC.

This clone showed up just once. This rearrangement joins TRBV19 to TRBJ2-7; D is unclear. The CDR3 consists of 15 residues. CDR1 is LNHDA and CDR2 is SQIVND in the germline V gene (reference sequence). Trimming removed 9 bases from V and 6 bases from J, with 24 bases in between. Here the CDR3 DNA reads TGTGCCAGCCCCGGCGGAGCACGGAGATTACCCGAGCAGTACTTC. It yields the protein CASPGGARRLPEQYF.

The CDR3 loop reads CASSQYREVLDTEAFF. The CDR3 DNA sequence: TGTGCCAGTAGTCAGTATAGGGAGGTTTTGGACACTGAAGCTTTCTTT. V gene TRBV19 combines with J gene TRBJ1-1; the D is unclear. The CDR3 consists of 16 residues. Germline V CDR1 and CDR2: LNHDA, SQIVND (reference sequence). Trimming took off 5 bases at V and 3 bases at J, with 19 bases between the two ends.

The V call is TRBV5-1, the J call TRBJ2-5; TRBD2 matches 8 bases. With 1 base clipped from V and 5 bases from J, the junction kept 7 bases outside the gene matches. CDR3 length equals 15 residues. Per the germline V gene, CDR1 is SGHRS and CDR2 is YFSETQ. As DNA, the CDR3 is TGCGCCAGCAGCTTGTCCAGCGGGAGCTTGGAGACCCAGTACTTC. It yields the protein CASSLSSGSLETQYF.

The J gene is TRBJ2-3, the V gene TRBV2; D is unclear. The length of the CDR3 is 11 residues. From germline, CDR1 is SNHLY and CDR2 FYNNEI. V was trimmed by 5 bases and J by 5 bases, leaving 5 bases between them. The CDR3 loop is CASSSKDTQYF. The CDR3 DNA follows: TGTGCCAGCAGTTCAAAAGATACGCAGTATTTT.

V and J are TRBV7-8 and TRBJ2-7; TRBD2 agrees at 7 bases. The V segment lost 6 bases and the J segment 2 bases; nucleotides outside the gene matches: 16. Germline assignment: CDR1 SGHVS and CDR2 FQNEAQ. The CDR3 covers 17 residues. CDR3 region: CASSPALERGGPYEQYF. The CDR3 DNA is TGTGCCAGCAGTCCTGCGCTAGAGCGGGGAGGCCCCTACGAGCAGTACTTC.

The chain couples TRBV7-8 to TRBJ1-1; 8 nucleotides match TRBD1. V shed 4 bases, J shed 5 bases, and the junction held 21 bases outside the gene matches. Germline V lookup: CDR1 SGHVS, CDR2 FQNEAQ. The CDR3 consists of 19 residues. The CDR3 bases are TGTGCCAGCAGCTCAGGGGTCAGCAGGGGGCTCTCTCATCGAACTGAAGCTTTCTTT. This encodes CASSSGVSRGLSHRTEAFF.

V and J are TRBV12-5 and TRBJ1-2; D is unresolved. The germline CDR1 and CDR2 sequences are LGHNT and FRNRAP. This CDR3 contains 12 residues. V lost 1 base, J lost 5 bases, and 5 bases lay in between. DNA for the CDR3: TGTGCTAGTGGTTTGGGAACTTATGGCTACACCTTC. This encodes CASGLGTYGYTF.

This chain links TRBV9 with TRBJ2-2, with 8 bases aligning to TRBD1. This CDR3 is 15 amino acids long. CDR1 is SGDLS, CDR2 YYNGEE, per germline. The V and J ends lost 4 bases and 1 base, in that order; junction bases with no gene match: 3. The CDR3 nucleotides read TGTGCCAGCAGCCGGACAGGGTTGAACACCGGGGAGCTGTTTTTT. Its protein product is CASSRTGLNTGELFF.

The CDR3 nucleotides are TGTGCCGGAGGACCTAGCGGGGAGACCCAGTACTTC. Protein: CAGGPSGETQYF. The chain has TRBV6-5 and TRBJ2-5; 8 bases fit TRBD2. The CDR3 covers 12 residues. J lost 5 bases, V lost 11 bases, and 7 bases had no gene match. Germline V gene lookup returns CDR1 MNHEY and CDR2 SVGAGI.

The chain's CDR3 is CASSFYRGGMNTEAFF. Written as DNA, the CDR3 is TGTGCCAGTAGTTTCTACAGGGGGGGGATGAACACTGAAGCTTTCTTT. The rearrangement links TRBV19 to TRBJ1-1; TRBD1 aligns across 8 bases. V shed 5 bases and J 0 bases; nucleotides not matched to a gene: 8. This CDR3 is built from 16 residues. The germline CDR1 and CDR2 sequences are LNHDA and SQIVND (reference sequence).

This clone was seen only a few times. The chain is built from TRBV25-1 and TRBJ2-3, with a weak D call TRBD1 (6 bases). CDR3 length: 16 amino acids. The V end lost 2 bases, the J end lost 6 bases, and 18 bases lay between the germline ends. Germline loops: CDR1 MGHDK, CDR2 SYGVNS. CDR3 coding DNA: TGTGCCAGCAGTGAACCCCGGGACATACCGGTGGATACGCAGTATTTT. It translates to CASSEPRDIPVDTQYF.

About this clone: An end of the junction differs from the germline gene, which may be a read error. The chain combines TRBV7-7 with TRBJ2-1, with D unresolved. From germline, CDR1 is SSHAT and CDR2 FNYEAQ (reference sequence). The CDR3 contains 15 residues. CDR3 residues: CASSVTRSSYNEQFF. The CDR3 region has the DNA TGTGCTAGCAGCGTGACTCGAAGCTCCTACAATGAGCAGTTCTTC.

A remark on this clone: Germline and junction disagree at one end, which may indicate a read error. Written as DNA, the CDR3 is TGTGTCAGCAGGGGGGGTTGGGAGACCCAGTACTTC. It encodes CVSRGGWETQYF. The chain is built from TRBV25-1 and TRBJ2-5; tentatively, D is TRBD1 or TRBD2 (7 bases each). The germline gives CDR1 MGHDK, CDR2 SYGVNS. The CDR3 is 12 amino acids.

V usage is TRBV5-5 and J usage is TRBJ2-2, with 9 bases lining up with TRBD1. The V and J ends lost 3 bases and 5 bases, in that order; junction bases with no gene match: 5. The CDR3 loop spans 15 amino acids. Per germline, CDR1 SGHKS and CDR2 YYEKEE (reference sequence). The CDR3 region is CASSSPTGGTGELFF. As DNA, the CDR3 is TGTGCCAGCAGCTCTCCGACAGGGGGAACCGGGGAGCTGTTTTTT.

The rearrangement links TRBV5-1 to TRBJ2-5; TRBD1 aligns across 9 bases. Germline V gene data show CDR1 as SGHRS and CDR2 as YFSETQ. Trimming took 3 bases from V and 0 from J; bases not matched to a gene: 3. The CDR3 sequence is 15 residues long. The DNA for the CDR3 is TGCGCCAGCAGCTACCGGGACAGGGACCAAGAGACCCAGTACTTC. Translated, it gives CASSYRDRDQETQYF.

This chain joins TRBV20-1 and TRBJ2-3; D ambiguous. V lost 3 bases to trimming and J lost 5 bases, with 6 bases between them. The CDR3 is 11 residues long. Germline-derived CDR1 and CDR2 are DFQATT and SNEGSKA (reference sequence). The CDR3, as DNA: TGCAGTGCTAGTAATGTAGATACGCAGTATTTT. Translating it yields CSASNVDTQYF.

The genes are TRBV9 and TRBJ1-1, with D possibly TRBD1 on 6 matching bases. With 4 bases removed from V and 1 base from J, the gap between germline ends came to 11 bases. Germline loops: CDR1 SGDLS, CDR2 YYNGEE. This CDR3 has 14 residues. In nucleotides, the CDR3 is TGTGCCAGCAGCCCTCAGACAGGGAACACTGAAGCTTTCTTT. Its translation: CASSPQTGNTEAFF.

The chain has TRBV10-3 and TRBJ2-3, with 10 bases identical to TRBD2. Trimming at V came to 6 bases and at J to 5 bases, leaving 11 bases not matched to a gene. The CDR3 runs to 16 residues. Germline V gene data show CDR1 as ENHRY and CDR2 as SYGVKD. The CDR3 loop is CAISDSSLAGEDTQYF. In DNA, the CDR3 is TGTGCCATCAGCGATTCCTCCCTAGCGGGGGAAGATACGCAGTATTTT.

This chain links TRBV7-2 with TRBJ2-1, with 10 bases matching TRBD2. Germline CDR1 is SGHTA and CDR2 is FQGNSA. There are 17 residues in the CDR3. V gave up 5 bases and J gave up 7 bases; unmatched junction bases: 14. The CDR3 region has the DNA TGTGCCAGCAGCCCAACCCAAGCGGGGGGGCTAGGGAATGAGCAGTTCTTC. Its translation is CASSPTQAGGLGNEQFF.

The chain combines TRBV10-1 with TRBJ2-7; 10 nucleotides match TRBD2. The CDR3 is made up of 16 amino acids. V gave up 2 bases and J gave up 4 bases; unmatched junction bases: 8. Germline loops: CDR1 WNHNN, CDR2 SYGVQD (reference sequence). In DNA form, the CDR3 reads TGCGCCAGCAGTGAGGTAGTAGCGGGGGGCTTATACGAGCAGTACTTC. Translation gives CASSEVVAGGLYEQYF.

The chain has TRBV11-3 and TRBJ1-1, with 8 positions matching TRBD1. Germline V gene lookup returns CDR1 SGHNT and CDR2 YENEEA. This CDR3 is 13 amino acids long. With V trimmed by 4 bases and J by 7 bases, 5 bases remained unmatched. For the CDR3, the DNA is TGTGCCAGCAGCTCCACAGGGGGGGGTGAAGCTTTCTTT. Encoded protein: CASSSTGGGEAFF.

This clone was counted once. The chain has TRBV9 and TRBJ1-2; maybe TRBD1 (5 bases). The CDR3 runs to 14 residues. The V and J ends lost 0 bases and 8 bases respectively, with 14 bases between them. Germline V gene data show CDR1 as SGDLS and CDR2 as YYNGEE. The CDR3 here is CASSVAEIGVGYTF. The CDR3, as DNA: TGTGCCAGCAGCGTAGCTGAGATAGGGGTCGGCTACACCTTC.

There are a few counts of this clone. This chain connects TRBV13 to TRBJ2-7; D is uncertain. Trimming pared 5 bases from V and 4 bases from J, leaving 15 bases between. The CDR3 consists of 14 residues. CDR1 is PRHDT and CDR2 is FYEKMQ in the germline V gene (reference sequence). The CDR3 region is CASSPRVSLYEQYF. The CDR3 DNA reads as TGTGCCAGCAGCCCCCGGGTCTCGCTTTACGAGCAGTACTTC.